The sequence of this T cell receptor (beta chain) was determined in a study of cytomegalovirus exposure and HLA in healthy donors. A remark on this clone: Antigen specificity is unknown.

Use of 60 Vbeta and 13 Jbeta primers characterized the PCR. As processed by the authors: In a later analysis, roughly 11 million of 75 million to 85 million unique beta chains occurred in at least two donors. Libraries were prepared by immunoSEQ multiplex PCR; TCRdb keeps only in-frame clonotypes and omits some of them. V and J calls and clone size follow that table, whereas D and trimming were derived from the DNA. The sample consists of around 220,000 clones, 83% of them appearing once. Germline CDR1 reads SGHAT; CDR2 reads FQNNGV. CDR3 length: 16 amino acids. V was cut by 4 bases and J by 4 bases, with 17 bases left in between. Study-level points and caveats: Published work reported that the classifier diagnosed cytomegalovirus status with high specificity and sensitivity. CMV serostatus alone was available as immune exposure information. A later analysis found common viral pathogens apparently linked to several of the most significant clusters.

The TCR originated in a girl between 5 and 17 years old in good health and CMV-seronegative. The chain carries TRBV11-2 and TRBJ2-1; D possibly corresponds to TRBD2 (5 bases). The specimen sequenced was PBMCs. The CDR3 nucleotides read TGTGCCAGCAGCTCCCGGACGACTCGGGGTTACAATGAGCAGTTCTTC. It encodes CASSSRTTRGYNEQFF.